Listed below are T cell receptor beta chains from one sample, sequenced in a study of cytotoxic CD8 clonotypes in ibrutinib-treated CLL. TCRdb's copy holds only in-frame clones and misses some; the assay was immunoSEQ multiplex PCR. The sample records about 68,000 clones, 68% being singletons. The sample in question was PBMCs, obtained after 12 months of ibrutinib treatment. The receptors come from a human donor with chronic lymphocytic leukemia. The CDR3 runs from the conserved cysteine through the conserved F or W.

v_call cdr3_aa
TRBV11-2 CASSLRPYEQYF
TRBV11-2 CASSPQIYGYTF
TRBV10-3 CAISDLGLNQPQHF
TRBV5-8 CASSASGQAAGELFF
TRBV19 CASSARSYGYTF
TRBV7-9 CASSSNYREETQYF
TRBV5-1 CASSLLTSGGGTDTQYF
TRBV10-3 CAISESGTAGPEAFF
TRBV7-8 CASSLAVNYGYTF
TRBV15 CATSRERGLGRDTEAFF
TRBV27 CASSSSGTGEKGLNQPQHF
TRBV7-2 CASYGRASEQFF
TRBV7-2 CASSFVPGQGGFVGYTF
TRBV13 CASSATSPNTIYF
TRBV6-1 CASSEGRGLYNEQFF
TRBV6-5 CASSYSRDSGYSPLHF
TRBV27 CASSSPGQGLGYNEKLFF
TRBV11-2 CASSFYWGTNTEAFF
TRBV7-9 CASRDPGGMNTEAFF
TRBV5-8 CASSRRGGPRDTEAFF
TRBV9 CASSAGLAHYNEQFF
TRBV27 CASSFSRLGGEQYF
TRBV4-3 CASSQAGLNTGELFF
TRBV15 CATSRANQPQHF
TRBV5-1 CASSLDAGGYGYTF
TRBV6-6 CASSYGADHGYTF
TRBV6-4 CASSEEASTDTQYF
TRBV29-1 CSVEEGRDNYGYTF
TRBV30 CAGKGGDRNNNYGYTF
TRBV25-1 CASSDERGKSGTEAFF
TRBV27 CASSDRGREKLFF
TRBV2 CASTNRGQGWDSPLHF
TRBV6-6 CASRRDRLLGYYEQYF
TRBV12-5 CASGTGGLDSPLHF
TRBV5-1 CASSLSGTVPYEQYF
TRBV4-1 CASKPPGIGNTIYF
TRBV18 CASSPLDRAVSYGYTF
TRBV4-3 CASSQSGLAGGETQYF
TRBV6-6 CASSYEGAWGNQPQHF
TRBV7-2 CASSLEGGTGLYEQYF
TRBV4-1 CASSQARGQYEQYF
TRBV28 CASSLTYEQYF
TRBV30 CAWTHSSIGANVLTF
TRBV11-3 CASSFLAGGNNEQFF
TRBV4-2 CASSQGTGSTEAFF
TRBV7-2 CASSFNSGGEKLFF
TRBV7-2 CASSLSGGDRDTQYF
TRBV10-3 CAIRSTWRTEAFF
TRBV30 CAWTQGRRSYTF
TRBV4-1 CASSQQGARADTQYF